These T cell receptor beta chains were read from a single sample in a study of cytomegalovirus exposure and HLA in healthy donors. Produced via immunoSEQ multiplex PCR; TCRdb's table is partial and in-frame only. The table has 200,000 to 250,000 clones, 70% to 85% seen once. The sequenced sample consisted of PBMCs. Receptors were obtained from a woman aged 55 to 70 in good health and CMV-seropositive. Both conserved end residues are part of each CDR3.

V gene	J gene	CDR3 protein
TRBV15	TRBJ1-5	CATSRGPGQNQPQHF
TRBV10-3	TRBJ2-7	CATKYSSASDYEQYF
TRBV19	TRBJ1-2	CASTMDRGYYGYTF
TRBV6-5	TRBJ1-1	CATRTLAANTEAFF
TRBV15	TRBJ2-3	CATSRDRGEADTQYF
TRBV5-1	TRBJ2-3	CASSPPGTSGGADTQYF
TRBV13	TRBJ1-3	CASSLTGAGNTIYF
TRBV7-9	TRBJ1-1	CASREPGLMNTEAFF
TRBV5-1	TRBJ1-1	CASSPEVPGTEAFF
TRBV7-2	TRBJ1-2	CASSLGGGHLYGYTF
TRBV10-3	TRBJ2-3	CAISDSSGTWDTQYF
TRBV9	TRBJ1-3	CASSPNKGGAGVWNTIYF
TRBV5-4	TRBJ2-1	CASSPAISSYNEQFF
TRBV5-8	TRBJ1-2	CASSWGTGKSRYTF
TRBV18	TRBJ2-5	CASSFYDTQETQYF
TRBV7-9	TRBJ1-5	CASSSGQGHSENQPQHF
TRBV6-5	TRBJ2-7	CASSYPGPYEQYF
TRBV7-2	TRBJ2-6	CASSLVGGAGANVLTF
TRBV18	TRBJ1-4	CASLPGTGDEKLFF
TRBV18	TRBJ2-3	CASSPVGSGPDTQYF
TRBV5-1	TRBJ1-2	CASSLDRTNYGYTF
TRBV5-4	TRBJ2-1	CASSFGRGGFNEQFF
TRBV5-1	TRBJ1-2	CASSIQSNNYGYTF
TRBV4-1	TRBJ1-5	CASISKGESGQPQHF
TRBV5-1	TRBJ1-3	CASSEGTASYSGNTIYF
TRBV11-2	TRBJ2-7	CASSILSGSGGLYEQYF
TRBV29-1	TRBJ1-2	CSVDGQGASGYTF
TRBV7-2	TRBJ1-1	CASSPGQGLTEAFF
TRBV5-1	TRBJ1-3	CASSFGTAENTIYF
TRBV5-4	TRBJ2-7	CASSLGLAGGPREQYF
TRBV10-3	TRBJ2-5	CAINGGAGETQYF
TRBV10-3	TRBJ2-1	CAISDQSDSEQFF
TRBV2	TRBJ2-1	CASSETSGGDNEQFF
TRBV5-1	TRBJ2-3	CASSLEGTGRGRTDTQYF
TRBV12-5	TRBJ2-1	CASGLGQGYNEQFF
TRBV18	TRBJ1-1	CASSQGALSNTEAFF
TRBV10-3	TRBJ2-1	CAIRSGSSSYNEQFF
TRBV7-9	TRBJ1-2	CSSSGAESGYGYTF
TRBV7-9	TRBJ1-4	CSSSSIYEKLFF
TRBV18	TRBJ2-1	CASSIRTSGRSSYNEQFF
TRBV10-3	TRBJ1-5	CANMQGGNQPQHF
TRBV7-3	TRBJ2-3	CASSFRESDTQYF
TRBV5-1	TRBJ2-7	CASSTLTGGNAYEQYF
TRBV7-9	TRBJ2-7	CASSFSLEQYF
TRBV5-1	TRBJ2-2	CASSLGGAGTGELFF
TRBV2	TRBJ2-3	CASSEAGQGPGDTQYF
TRBV1	TRBJ1-3	CTSSQDRGWNTIYF
TRBV18	TRBJ2-1	CASSPTGAAYNEQFF
TRBV30	TRBJ2-2	CAWGKRGGYITGELFF
TRBV29-1	NA	CSVGVASGGEQYF
TRBV7-6	TRBJ2-2	CASRPSGSIKTGELFF
TRBV27	TRBJ1-1	CASSVDRSTEAFF
TRBV7-9	TRBJ1-1	CASSLEVLGAF
TRBV5-1	TRBJ2-3	CASSFGSFGTDTQYF
TRBV18	TRBJ2-7	CASSPGYGGGMNEQYF
TRBV19	TRBJ1-5	CASSAQAGGVSPHF
TRBV5-6	TRBJ1-2	CASSPTGPNYGYTF